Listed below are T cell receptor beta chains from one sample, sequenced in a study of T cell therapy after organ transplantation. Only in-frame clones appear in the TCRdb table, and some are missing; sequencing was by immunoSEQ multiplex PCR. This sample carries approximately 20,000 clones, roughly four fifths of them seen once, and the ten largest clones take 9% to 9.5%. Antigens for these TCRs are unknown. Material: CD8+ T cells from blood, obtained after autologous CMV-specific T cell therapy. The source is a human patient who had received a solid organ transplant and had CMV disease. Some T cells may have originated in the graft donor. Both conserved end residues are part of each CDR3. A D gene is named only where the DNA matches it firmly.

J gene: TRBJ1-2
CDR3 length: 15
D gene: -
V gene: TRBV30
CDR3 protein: CACREYREWNYGYTF
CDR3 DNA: TGTGCCTGCAGAGAGTACAGGGAATGGAACTATGGCTACACCTTC

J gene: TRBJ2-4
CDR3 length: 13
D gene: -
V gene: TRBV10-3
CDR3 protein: CAISVGDENIQYF
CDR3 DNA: TGTGCCATCAGTGTGGGGGACGAAAACATTCAGTACTTC

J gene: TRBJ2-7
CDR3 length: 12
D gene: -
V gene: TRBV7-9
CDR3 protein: CASSHQSYEQYF
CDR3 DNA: TGTGCCAGCAGCCATCAATCTTACGAGCAGTACTTC

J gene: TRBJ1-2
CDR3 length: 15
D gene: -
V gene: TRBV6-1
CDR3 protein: CASISPALKTRGYTF
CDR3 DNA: TGTGCCAGCATCTCCCCCGCCCTTAAGACCCGGGGCTACACCTTC

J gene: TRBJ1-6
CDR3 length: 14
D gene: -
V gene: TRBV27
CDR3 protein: CASSFAGFSSPLHF
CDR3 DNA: TGTGCCAGCAGTTTTGCAGGGTTTAGTTCACCCCTCCACTTT

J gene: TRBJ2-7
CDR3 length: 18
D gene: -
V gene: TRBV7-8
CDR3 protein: CASSLSRARTELSYEQYF
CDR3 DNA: TGTGCCAGCAGCTTAAGTCGGGCGAGGACAGAACTCTCCTACGAGCAGTACTTC

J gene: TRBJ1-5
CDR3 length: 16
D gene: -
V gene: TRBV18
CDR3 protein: CASSLDVGDGNQPQHF
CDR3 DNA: TGTGCCAGCTCGCTGGACGTGGGGGACGGCAATCAGCCCCAGCATTTT

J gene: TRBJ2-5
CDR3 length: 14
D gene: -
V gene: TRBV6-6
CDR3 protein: CASGSGGLQETQYF
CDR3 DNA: TGTGCCAGCGGTAGTGGGGGTCTCCAAGAGACCCAGTACTTC

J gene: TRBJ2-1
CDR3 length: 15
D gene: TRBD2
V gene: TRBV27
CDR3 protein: CASSQRTSGSHEQFF
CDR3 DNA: TGTGCCAGCAGCCAAAGGACTAGCGGGAGTCATGAGCAGTTCTTC

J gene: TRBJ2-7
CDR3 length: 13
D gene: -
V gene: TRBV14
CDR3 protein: CASSPSGHYEQYF
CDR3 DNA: TGTGCCAGCAGCCCCTCGGGGCACTACGAGCAGTACTTC

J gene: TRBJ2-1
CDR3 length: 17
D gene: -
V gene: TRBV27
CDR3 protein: CASSLSRGGGSYNEQFF
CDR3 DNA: TGTGCCAGCAGTTTATCCCGGGGAGGGGGCTCCTACAATGAGCAGTTCTTC

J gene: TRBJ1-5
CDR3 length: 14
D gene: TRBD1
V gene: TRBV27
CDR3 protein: CASRAQGLAQPQHF
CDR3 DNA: TGTGCCAGCAGGGCACAGGGGTTAGCTCAGCCCCAGCATTTT